The 10 T cell receptor beta chains given below trace back to one sample, sequenced in a study of T cell repertoires in cytomegalovirus infection (dated by TCRdb to between 2019 and 2020). TCRdb records Illumina HiSeq 1500 as the sequencer. TCRdb took the public reads, trimmed them with fastp at Q25, ran MiXCR for clone calling and kept in-frame beta chains. CDR3 protein duplicates are merged, each entry listing the most common genes and DNA. This sample has 480,000 or so distinct CDR3 sequences in its table, and over 9% of those were observed once. The ten biggest clones cover about 9.4% of the sample. The sequenced sample was PBMCs. Every receptor here comes from a human donor in good health (CMV status not recorded). Some clones in this sample may be carry-over from other donors' samples.

This clonotype was picked up many times. The chain recombines TRBV12-5 with TRBJ2-5; D may be TRBD1 (6 bases). Trimming cost V 6 bases and J 1 base, with 18 bases left between them. The germline V gene encodes CDR1 LGHNT and CDR2 FRNRAP. There are 16 residues in the CDR3. The CDR3 sequence is CASGLSGTKIQETQYF. The CDR3 DNA is TGTGCTAGTGGACTTTCCGGGACAAAGATCCAAGAGACCCAGTACTTC.

This clonotype has at least ten counts. The genes are TRBV10-3 and TRBJ2-2, with 14 positions matching TRBD2. The CDR3 has 18 residues. The V gene's germline CDR1 is ENHRY and CDR2 SYGVKD. Unmatched junction bases numbered 2, after V lost 2 bases and J lost 0 bases. For the CDR3, the DNA is TGTGCCATCAGTGAGGGACTAGCGGGAGGAACGAACACCGGGGAGCTGTTTTTT. Residues: CAISEGLAGGTNTGELFF.

There are many counts of this clonotype. The gene calls are TRBV28 and TRBJ2-1, with no clear D. This CDR3 is 12 amino acids long. The germline V gene encodes CDR1 MDHEN and CDR2 SYDVKM. V was trimmed by 8 bases and J by 2 bases, leaving 7 bases between them. The CDR3 nucleotides read TGTGCCAGCGGCCTAGCCTACAATGAGCAGTTCTTC. As protein: CASGLAYNEQFF.

This clonotype was seen repeatedly, ten times or more. The rearrangement joins TRBV4-1 to TRBJ1-1; D is uncertain. V was trimmed by 1 base and J by 7 bases, leaving 13 bases between them. The CDR3 is 14 residues long. CDR1 and CDR2 from the germline V gene are MGHRA and YSYEKL. As DNA, the CDR3 is TGCGCCAGCAGCCAAGTTCTGGGGATAAGTGAAGCTTTCTTT. Protein: CASSQVLGISEAFF.

This clonotype was recorded many times. This chain connects TRBV28 to TRBJ2-7; possibly TRBD2 for D (6 bases). The CDR3 totals 13 residues. The V gene's germline CDR1 is MDHEN and CDR2 SYDVKM. The V and J ends lost 5 bases and 4 bases respectively, with 12 bases between them. The CDR3 bases are TGTGCCAGCAGTGTAGCGGTCAAGTACGAGCAGTACTTC. Amino acids: CASSVAVKYEQYF.

This clonotype was seen only a few times. J is TRBJ2-1 and V is TRBV14; 8 bases align to TRBD1. Per the germline V gene, CDR1 is SGHDN and CDR2 is FVKESK. There are 15 residues in the CDR3. V was pared by 0 bases and J by 3 bases, with 1 base of the junction left unmatched. CDR3 in amino acids: CASSQETGGYNEQFF. For the CDR3, the DNA is TGTGCCAGCAGCCAAGAAACAGGGGGCTACAATGAGCAGTTCTTC.

This clonotype appeared many times. The chain has TRBV20-1 and TRBJ1-4; a weak D match, TRBD1 (6 bases). With 5 bases removed from V and 4 bases from J, the gap between germline ends came to 26 bases. The CDR3 runs 18 residues. Germline CDR1 DFQATT, CDR2 SNEGSKA (reference sequence). Here the CDR3 reads CSASSRSDATGFNEKLFF. The CDR3 nucleotides read TGCAGTGCTTCCTCCCGATCAGATGCCACAGGGTTTAATGAAAAACTGTTTTTT.

This clonotype was detected only a few times. The chain is built from TRBV7-9 and TRBJ2-1, with a tentative D call TRBD2 (5 bases). Trimming removed 3 bases from V and 8 bases from J, with 11 bases in between. The germline V gene encodes CDR1 SEHNR and CDR2 FQNEAQ (reference sequence). The CDR3 totals 13 residues. CDR3 region: CASSFSPGDEQFF. The DNA for the CDR3 is TGTGCCAGCAGCTTCTCCCCCGGGGATGAGCAGTTCTTC. The variable domain in full, with the rest retrieved from reference TRBV7-9 and TRBJ2-1, is DTGVSQNPRHKITKRGQNVTFRCDPISEHNRLYWYRQTLGQGPEFLTYFQNEAQLEKSRLLSDRFSAERPKGSFSTLEIQRTEQGDSAMYLCASSFSPGDEQFFGPGTRLTVL.

Here the CDR3 DNA reads TGTGCCAGCAGCTTAGGTTCTGCCTTACCTAATGAAAAACTGTTTTTT. Translation: CASSLGSALPNEKLFF. The J gene is TRBJ1-4, the V gene TRBV11-2, with D unclear. Trimming took 1 base from V and 3 from J, leaving 12 bases between them. Germline CDR1 SGHAT, CDR2 FQNNGV. The CDR3 length is 16 residues.

This clonotype came up many times. The rearrangement links TRBV3-1 to TRBJ1-2; D remains unclear. The CDR3 extends over 14 amino acids. Germline V gene data show CDR1 as LGHDT and CDR2 as YNNKEL (reference sequence). Deletions cut 1 base from V and 2 bases from J, with 8 bases between. The CDR3 reads CASSQGLGNYGYTF. CDR3 DNA sequence: TGTGCCAGCAGCCAAGGTCTGGGAAACTATGGCTACACCTTC. Variable domain in full (rest from reference TRBV3-1 and TRBJ1-2): DTAVSQTPKYLVTQMGNDKSIKCEQNLGHDTMYWYKQDSKKFLKIMFSYNNKELIINETVPNRFSPKSPDKAHLNLHINSLELGDSAVYFCASSQGLGNYGYTFGSGTRLTVV.